The 28 T cell receptor beta chains listed next were all sequenced from one sample in a study of cytotoxic CD8 clonotypes in ibrutinib-treated CLL. TCRdb's copy holds only in-frame clones and misses some; the assay was immunoSEQ multiplex PCR. The repertoire holds about 310,000 clones, 70% to 80% seen once, with more than 6% in the top ten. Sequenced material: PBMCs, taken before ibrutinib treatment. Receptor source: a human donor with chronic lymphocytic leukemia.

The chain employs TRBV28 and TRBJ2-7, with 7 bases that match TRBD2. The trim removed 3 bases at V and 2 bases at J, leaving 7 bases unmatched. There are 15 residues in the CDR3. CDR1 is MDHEN, CDR2 SYDVKM, per germline. The CDR3 DNA reads TGTGCCAGCAGTTTGGGCGGGAGTAGGCCCTACGAGCAGTACTTC. Residues: CASSLGGSRPYEQYF. Full variable domain (missing parts from reference TRBV28 and TRBJ2-7): DVKVTQSSRYLVKRTGEKVFLECVQDMDHENMFWYRQDPGLGLRLIYFSYDVKMKEKGDIPEGYSVSREKKERFSLILESASTNQTSMYLCASSLGGSRPYEQYFGPGTRLTVT.

The chain has TRBV21-1 and TRBJ1-2; whether TRBD1, the table's D call, matches the DNA was not checked. TRBV21-1 is marked as a pseudogene. The CDR3 spans 15 residues. Here the CDR3 DNA reads TGTGCCAGCAGCATCACAGTCCGTCGGAACTATGGCTACACCTTC. As protein: CASSITVRRNYGYTF.

The chain is built from TRBV11-2 and TRBJ2-2; D uncertain. Germline CDR1 SGHAT, CDR2 FQNNGV. Trimming pared 1 base from V and 4 bases from J, leaving 4 bases between. The CDR3 runs 13 residues. Here the CDR3 reads CASSLASTGELFF. In nucleotides, the CDR3 is TGTGCCAGCAGCTTAGCGTCCACCGGGGAGCTGTTTTTT.

This rearrangement joins TRBV27 to TRBJ2-4; 10 bases are shared with TRBD1. CDR1 and CDR2 (germline): MNHEY, SMNVEV (reference sequence). The CDR3 extends over 16 amino acids. The ends lost 5 bases at V and 3 bases at J; junction bases unmatched: 7. The CDR3 nucleotides are TGTGCCAGCAGTAAGACAGGGGGCGTTGGCAAAAACATTCAGTACTTC. This codes for CASSKTGGVGKNIQYF.

V usage is TRBV30 and J usage is TRBJ1-4, with D possibly matching TRBD1 (5 bases). Germline-derived CDR1 and CDR2 are GTSNPN and SVGIG (reference sequence). This CDR3 region has 14 residues. Trimming cost V 3 bases and J 8 bases, with 16 bases left between them. CDR3 sequence (DNA): TGTGCCTGGAGCGTAAGGGGCGGTTTGGAAAAACTGTTTTTT. It encodes CAWSVRGGLEKLFF.

The chain couples TRBV4-2 to TRBJ2-3; 7 positions match TRBD1. CDR3 size: 16 residues. V lost 1 base, J lost 0 bases, and 4 bases stayed unmatched. Germline V gene lookup returns CDR1 LGHNA and CDR2 YNFKEQ. Here the CDR3 reads CASSQGLGQSTDTQYF. The CDR3 DNA sequence: TGTGCCAGCAGCCAAGGTCTGGGACAGAGCACAGATACGCAGTATTTT.

This clone appeared once. J is TRBJ1-2 and V is TRBV6-6, with D perhaps TRBD1 (5 bases). CDR1 and CDR2 from the germline V gene are MNHNY and SVGAGI (reference sequence). V gave up 2 bases and J gave up 6 bases, with 19 bases separating them. The length of the CDR3 is 16 residues. The CDR3 nucleotides are TGTGCCAGCAGTTACCCCGGCCCCACTACAGGACATGGCTACACCTTC. It is translated as CASSYPGPTTGHGYTF.

The V gene is TRBV21-1, the J gene TRBJ1-5; the table's D call, TRBD1, was not checked against the DNA. TRBV21-1 is deemed a pseudogene. The CDR3 has 16 amino acids. The CDR3 protein is CASSKEWAGHREPQHF. DNA for the CDR3: TGTGCCAGCAGCAAAGAATGGGCAGGACATCGGGAGCCCCAGCATTTT.

V usage is TRBV9 and J usage is TRBJ2-5; 11 positions agree with TRBD1. Trimming took 6 bases from V and 5 from J; bases not matched to a gene: 9. There are 15 residues in the CDR3. CDR1 and CDR2 from the germline V gene are SGDLS and YYNGEE. The CDR3 DNA reads TGTGCCAGCAACCTTGGACAGGGGGCGTGGGAGACCCAGTACTTC. This encodes CASNLGQGAWETQYF.

The gene calls are TRBV29-1 and TRBJ2-7; D is ambiguous. V was cut by 0 bases and J by 2 bases, with 8 bases left in between. Germline V lookup: CDR1 SQVTM, CDR2 ANQGSEA. This CDR3 contains 13 residues. Here the CDR3 reads CSVEEGPPYEQYF. DNA for the CDR3: TGCAGCGTTGAAGAAGGCCCACCCTACGAGCAGTACTTC.

V gene TRBV28 combines with J gene TRBJ1-5, with D unresolved. There are 13 residues in the CDR3. Trimming removed 10 bases from V and 0 bases from J, with 10 bases in between. Germline CDR1 reads MDHEN; CDR2 reads SYDVKM. CDR3 DNA sequence: TGTGCCACCGCAGGAGATAGCAATCAGCCCCAGCATTTT. Its translation: CATAGDSNQPQHF.

This clone was recorded a few times. J is TRBJ2-2 and V is TRBV9; 11 positions match TRBD2. The germline V gene has CDR1 SGDLS and CDR2 YYNGEE. Losses at the gene ends were 0 bases for V and 5 bases for J; bases not matched to a gene: 3. CDR3 size: 16 residues. The CDR3 coding sequence is TGTGCCAGCAGCGTAGTATTAGCGGGAGGGACCGGGGAGCTGTTTTTT. Amino acids: CASSVVLAGGTGELFF.

V gene TRBV9 combines with J gene TRBJ2-1; a weak D match, TRBD2 (7 bases). This CDR3 contains 18 residues. Germline CDR1 is SGDLS and CDR2 is YYNGEE. Trimming left V 3 bases short and J 3 bases short, with 22 bases between. The CDR3 spells CASSAGGRGWGVYNEQFF. CDR3 nucleotides: TGTGCCAGCAGCGCCGGGGGGCGCGGCTGGGGTGTCTACAATGAGCAGTTCTTC.

This clone appeared a few times. J is TRBJ2-7 and V is TRBV5-1; D possibly uses TRBD1 or TRBD2 (6 bases each). The V gene's germline CDR1 is SGHRS and CDR2 YFSETQ. V was clipped by 6 bases and J by 3 bases, with 19 bases between them. CDR3 length: 15 residues. The CDR3 sequence is CASIPGVGQSYEQYF. CDR3 DNA: TGCGCCAGCATCCCGGGGGTAGGACAGAGCTACGAGCAGTACTTC. Complete variable domain (other parts from reference TRBV5-1 and TRBJ2-7): KAGVTQTPRYLIKTRGQQVTLSCSPISGHRSVSWYQQTPGQGLQFLFEYFSETQRNKGNFPGRFSGRQFSNSRSEMNVSTLELGDSALYLCASIPGVGQSYEQYFGPGTRLTVT.

This clone showed up many times. For the CDR3, the DNA is TGTGCCAGCAGTGGACAGGGGAATCAGCCCCAGCATTTT. It is translated as CASSGQGNQPQHF. The chain is built from TRBV27 and TRBJ1-5, with 9 bases lining up with TRBD1. The length of the CDR3 is 13 residues. V trimming: 5 bases; J trimming: 4 bases; junction bases outside the gene matches: 0. Germline V gene data show CDR1 as MNHEY and CDR2 as SMNVEV (reference sequence).

V is TRBV30 and J is TRBJ1-4; D is unresolved. V was shortened by 4 bases and J by 6 bases, with 9 bases between the two germline ends. The CDR3 consists of 12 residues. Germline CDR1 is GTSNPN and CDR2 is SVGIG (reference sequence). For the CDR3, the DNA is TGTGCCTGGACGGGCGATGATGAAAAACTGTTTTTT. Protein: CAWTGDDEKLFF. Using reference TRBV30 and TRBJ1-4 for the parts outside the CDR3, the full variable domain is SQTIHQWPATLVQPVGSPLSLECTVEGTSNPNLYWYRQAAGRGLQLLFYSVGIGQISSEVPQNLSASRPQDRQFILSSKKLLLSDSGFYLCAWTGDDEKLFFGSGTQLSVL.

The V gene is TRBV6-6, the J gene TRBJ2-2, with D uncertain. Germline values: CDR1 MNHNY, CDR2 SVGAGI (reference sequence). Trimming removed 5 bases from V and 9 bases from J, with 16 bases in between. This CDR3 has 14 amino acids. The CDR3 region has the DNA TGTGCCAGCAGTGAGCCCGATCTATTGAGGGAGCTGTTTTTT. It encodes CASSEPDLLRELFF.

This clone was found once. The chain combines TRBV10-1 with TRBJ2-7; TRBD2 matches 7 bases. V shed 3 bases, J shed 2 bases, and the junction held 7 bases outside the gene matches. Germline CDR1 is WNHNN and CDR2 is SYGVQD (reference sequence). This CDR3 is built from 15 residues. The CDR3 reads CASSEAAGTTYEQYF. CDR3 nucleotide sequence: TGCGCCAGCAGTGAAGCAGCGGGGACCACCTACGAGCAGTACTTC.

This clone came up a few times. The chain uses TRBV7-6 and TRBJ2-1; D unclear. Germline V gene lookup returns CDR1 SGHVS and CDR2 FNYEAQ. V was shortened by 4 bases and J by 6 bases, with 10 bases between the two germline ends. This CDR3 has 13 amino acids. The CDR3 coding sequence is TGTGCCAGCAGCTACAAAATCGCCAATGAGCAGTTCTTC. Its translation: CASSYKIANEQFF.

The chain combines TRBV7-2 with TRBJ1-5; no clear D gene. This CDR3 region has 14 residues. Trimming pared 8 bases from V and 3 bases from J, leaving 14 bases between. Germline CDR1 and CDR2: SGHTA and FQGNSA. CDR3 loop: CASGAALSNQPQHF. The CDR3 nucleotides read TGTGCCAGCGGTGCGGCTCTCTCCAATCAGCCCCAGCATTTT.

This chain connects TRBV6-6 to TRBJ1-1; a weak D match, TRBD1 (6 bases). Trimming stripped 2 bases from V and 4 bases from J, with 14 bases between. Germline V CDR1 and CDR2: MNHNY, SVGAGI (reference sequence). The CDR3 consists of 15 residues. In DNA form, the CDR3 reads TGTGCCAGCAGTTACGCAGGGGCGGGAAGCACTGAAGCTTTCTTT. Its protein is CASSYAGAGSTEAFF.

This clone was counted only a few times. Sequence at one end of the junction differs from germline and may be a read error. The chain carries TRBV19 and TRBJ2-1; 7 nucleotides agree with TRBD1. The CDR3 contains 13 residues. The V gene's germline CDR1 is LNHDA and CDR2 SQIVND (reference sequence). The CDR3 sequence is CASSLLDRAPWVF. In DNA form, the CDR3 reads TGTGCCAGTAGCCTACTCGACAGGGCCCCTTGGGTCTTC.

Written as DNA, the CDR3 is TGTGCCAGCAGCGTAAGGTTCTCTGGGGCCAACGTCCTGACTTTC. Amino acids: CASSVRFSGANVLTF. The chain is built from TRBV9 and TRBJ2-6; no definite D call. Between the trimmed V and J ends, which lost 1 base and 0 bases, there was a span of 5 bases. This CDR3 contains 15 residues. CDR1 and CDR2 (germline): SGDLS, YYNGEE.

This chain connects TRBV7-2 to TRBJ2-5, with D perhaps matching TRBD1 (5 bases). CDR1 is SGHTA and CDR2 is FQGNSA in the germline V gene. The ends were cut back, 5 bases at V and 2 bases at J, with 12 bases in the middle. This CDR3 comprises 14 residues. The CDR3 sequence is CASSPGKLQETQYF. DNA for the CDR3: TGTGCCAGCAGCCCAGGGAAGTTGCAAGAGACCCAGTACTTC.

V is TRBV4-3 and J is TRBJ2-3; TRBD2 aligns across 8 bases. V lost 3 bases to trimming and J lost 6 bases; unmatched junction nucleotides: 11. This CDR3 has 16 amino acids. Germline lookup yields CDR1 LGHNA and CDR2 YSLEER. The CDR3 region is CASSQMSGRVVDTQYF. The CDR3 coding sequence is TGCGCCAGCAGCCAGATGAGCGGGAGAGTTGTTGATACGCAGTATTTT.

The chain combines TRBV18 with TRBJ2-2, with D perhaps TRBD2 (6 bases). V was shortened by 0 bases and J by 4 bases, with 12 bases between the two germline ends. Germline assignment: CDR1 KGHSH and CDR2 LQKENI. There are 16 residues in the CDR3. CDR3: CASSPPQGRSTGELFF. DNA for the CDR3: TGTGCCAGCTCACCACCGCAAGGGAGGAGCACCGGGGAGCTGTTTTTT.

CDR3 nucleotide sequence: TGTGCCAGCAGCTTTGACACATGGACTAGCGGGAGGGCCTTACACACAGATACGCAGTATTTT. Its protein product is CASSFDTWTSGRALHTDTQYF. This sequence joins TRBV12-1 and TRBJ2-3; TRBD2 reflects the table's D call only, with no check against the DNA. TRBV12-1 is a recognized pseudogene. This CDR3 contains 21 residues.

In its sample, this clone was seen once. This chain uses TRBV7-9 with TRBJ2-7; weak D call: TRBD2 (6 bases). Between the trimmed V and J ends, which lost 6 bases and 2 bases, there was a span of 14 bases. CDR1 is SEHNR and CDR2 is FQNEAQ in the germline V gene (reference sequence). There are 14 residues in the CDR3. Written as DNA, the CDR3 is TGTGCCAGCAGTTGGGGCGGGAACCCCTACGAGCAGTACTTC. Amino acid sequence: CASSWGGNPYEQYF.